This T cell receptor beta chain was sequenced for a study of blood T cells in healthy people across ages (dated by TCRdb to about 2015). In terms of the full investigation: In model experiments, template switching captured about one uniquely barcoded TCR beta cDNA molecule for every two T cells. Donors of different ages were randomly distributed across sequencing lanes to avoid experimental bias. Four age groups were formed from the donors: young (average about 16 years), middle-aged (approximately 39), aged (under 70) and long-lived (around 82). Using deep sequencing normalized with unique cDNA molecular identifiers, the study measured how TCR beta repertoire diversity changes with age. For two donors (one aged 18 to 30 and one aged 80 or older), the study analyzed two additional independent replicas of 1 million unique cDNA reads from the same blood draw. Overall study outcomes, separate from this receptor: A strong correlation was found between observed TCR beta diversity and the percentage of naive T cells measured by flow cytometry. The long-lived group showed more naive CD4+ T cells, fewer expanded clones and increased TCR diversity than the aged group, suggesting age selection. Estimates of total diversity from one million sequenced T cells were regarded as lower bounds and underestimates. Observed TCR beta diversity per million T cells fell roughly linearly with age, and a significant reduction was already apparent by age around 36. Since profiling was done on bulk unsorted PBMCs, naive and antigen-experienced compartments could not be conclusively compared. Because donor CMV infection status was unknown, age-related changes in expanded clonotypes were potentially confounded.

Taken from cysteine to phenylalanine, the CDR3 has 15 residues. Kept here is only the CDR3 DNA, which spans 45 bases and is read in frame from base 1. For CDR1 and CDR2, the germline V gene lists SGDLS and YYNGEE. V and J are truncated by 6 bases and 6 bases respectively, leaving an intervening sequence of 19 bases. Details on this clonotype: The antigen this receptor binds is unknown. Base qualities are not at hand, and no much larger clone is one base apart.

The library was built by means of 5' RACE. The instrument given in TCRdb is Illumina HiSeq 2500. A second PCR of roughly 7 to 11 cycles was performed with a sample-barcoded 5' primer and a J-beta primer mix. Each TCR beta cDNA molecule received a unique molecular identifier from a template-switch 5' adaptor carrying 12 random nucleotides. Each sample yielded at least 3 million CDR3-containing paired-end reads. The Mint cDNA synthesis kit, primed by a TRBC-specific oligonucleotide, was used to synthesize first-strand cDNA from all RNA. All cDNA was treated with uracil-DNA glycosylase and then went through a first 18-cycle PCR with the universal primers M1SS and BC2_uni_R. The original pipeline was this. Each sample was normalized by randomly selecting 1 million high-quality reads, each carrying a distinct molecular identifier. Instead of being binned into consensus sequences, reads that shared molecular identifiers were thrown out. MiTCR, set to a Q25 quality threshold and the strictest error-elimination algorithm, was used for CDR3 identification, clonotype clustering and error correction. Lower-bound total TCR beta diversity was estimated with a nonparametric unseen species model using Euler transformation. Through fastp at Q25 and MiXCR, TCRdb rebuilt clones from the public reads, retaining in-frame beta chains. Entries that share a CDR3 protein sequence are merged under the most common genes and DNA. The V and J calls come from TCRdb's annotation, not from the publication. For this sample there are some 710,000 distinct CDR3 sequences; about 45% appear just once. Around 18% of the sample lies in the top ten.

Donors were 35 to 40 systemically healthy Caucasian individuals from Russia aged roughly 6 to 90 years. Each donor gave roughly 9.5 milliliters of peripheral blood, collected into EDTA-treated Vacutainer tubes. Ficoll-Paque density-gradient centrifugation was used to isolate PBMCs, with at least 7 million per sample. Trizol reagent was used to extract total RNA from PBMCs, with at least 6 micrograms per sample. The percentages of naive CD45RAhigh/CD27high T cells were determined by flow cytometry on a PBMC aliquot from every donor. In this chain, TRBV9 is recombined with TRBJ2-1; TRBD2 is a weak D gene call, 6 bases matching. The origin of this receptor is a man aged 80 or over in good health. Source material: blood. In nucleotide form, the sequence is TGTGCCAGCACCAAGGGAGGAGGGGCGGGCAATGAGCAGTTCTTC. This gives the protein CASTKGGGAGNEQFF.